The 32 T cell receptor beta chains in this list originate from one sample, sequenced in a study of shared clonotypes between healthy human individuals. This table comes from immunoSEQ multiplex PCR, and its TCRdb copy is limited to in-frame clones, with some not included. The table includes over 2 million clones, roughly 92% detected once. Material for sequencing was naive CD4+ T cells from PBMCs. The subset here: CD45RA+ positively selected. The source of these receptors is a young man in good health. Some clones in this sample may be carry-over from other donors' samples.

Concerning this clone itself: Different DNA sequences within this sample yield the same CDR3. The chain carries TRBV18 and TRBJ1-3; no clear D. V was trimmed by 5 bases and J by 0 bases, leaving 8 bases between them. Germline values: CDR1 KGHSH, CDR2 LQKENI. This CDR3 has 14 residues. For the CDR3, the DNA is TGTGCCAGCTCATCTGGGAACTCTGGAAACACCATATATTTT. It translates to CASSSGNSGNTIYF.

V and J are TRBV4-1 and TRBJ2-1; 8 bases align to TRBD2. Germline loops: CDR1 MGHRA, CDR2 YSYEKL. The CDR3 has 15 amino acids. The J segment lost 0 bases and the V segment lost 4 bases, leaving 2 bases of the junction unmatched. CDR3 amino acids: CASSRLAPSYNEQFF. The CDR3 bases are TGCGCCAGCAGCCGACTAGCGCCCTCCTACAATGAGCAGTTCTTC.

The chain combines TRBV29-1 with TRBJ1-3, with D maybe TRBD1 (5 bases). The V gene lost 7 bases and the J gene lost 3 bases, with 22 bases spanning the gap. The CDR3 contains 16 residues. Germline assignment: CDR1 SQVTM and CDR2 ANQGSEA. The CDR3 DNA follows: TGCAGCGCTACCCGTACTGCCTCGGGGGATGGAAACACCATATATTTT. As protein: CSATRTASGDGNTIYF. The full variable domain, its missing parts supplied by reference TRBV29-1 and TRBJ1-3, is SAVISQKPSRDICQRGTSLTIQCQVDSQVTMMFWYRQQPGQSLTLIATANQGSEATYESGFVIDKFPISRPNLTFSTLTVSNMSPEDSSIYLCSATRTASGDGNTIYFGEGSWLTVV.

A remark on this clone: Other DNA sequences within the sample encode an identical CDR3. The chain carries TRBV5-1 and TRBJ2-6, with 7 positions matching TRBD1. J was trimmed by 1 base and V by 4 bases; bases with no gene match: 2. From germline, CDR1 is SGHRS and CDR2 YFSETQ. There are 15 residues in the CDR3. The CDR3 bases are TGCGCCAGCAGCCCGACAGGGTCTGGGGCCAACGTCCTGACTTTC. Protein sequence: CASSPTGSGANVLTF. Variable domain in full (rest from reference TRBV5-1 and TRBJ2-6): KAGVTQTPRYLIKTRGQQVTLSCSPISGHRSVSWYQQTPGQGLQFLFEYFSETQRNKGNFPGRFSGRQFSNSRSEMNVSTLELGDSALYLCASSPTGSGANVLTFGAGSRLTVL.

This clone was counted a few times. The rearrangement joins TRBV15 to TRBJ1-3; 9 bases line up with TRBD1. Germline loops: CDR1 LNHNV, CDR2 YYDKDF (reference sequence). There are 14 residues in the CDR3. J was trimmed by 8 bases and V by 8 bases; bases with no gene match: 10. As DNA, the CDR3 is TGTGCCACCCGAACCGGGACAGGGACTTACACCATATATTTT. Its translation: CATRTGTGTYTIYF.

This sequence joins TRBV28 and TRBJ1-2, with unresolved D. CDR3 length equals 12 residues. From germline, CDR1 is MDHEN and CDR2 SYDVKM. The V end was cut by 1 base, the J end by 6 bases, with 6 bases between. The chain's CDR3 is CASSLFSDGYTF. Written as DNA, the CDR3 is TGTGCCAGCAGTTTATTTTCCGATGGCTACACCTTC.

The chain recombines TRBV9 with TRBJ1-4; 7 bases fit TRBD1. The CDR3 totals 16 residues. The V and J ends lost 0 bases and 5 bases, in that order; junction bases with no gene match: 7. Germline loops: CDR1 SGDLS, CDR2 YYNGEE. The CDR3 sequence: CASSVAPRGGNEKLFF. In nucleotides, the CDR3 is TGTGCCAGCAGCGTAGCGCCCAGGGGGGGAAATGAAAAACTGTTTTTT.

V gene TRBV5-4 combines with J gene TRBJ2-4, with TRBD2 matching over 7 bases. After removal of 5 bases from V and 1 base from J, the junction contained 12 bases not matched to a gene. The CDR3 totals 17 residues. Germline-derived CDR1 and CDR2 are SGHNT and YYREEE (reference sequence). The CDR3 spells CASSGFGGNSAKNIQYF. CDR3 bases: TGTGCCAGCAGTGGCTTCGGGGGGAACTCGGCCAAAAACATTCAGTACTTC.

This clone was found once. Other DNA sequences in the sample encode the same CDR3. This chain links TRBV7-9 with TRBJ1-3; D is unclear. The V gene's germline CDR1 is SEHNR and CDR2 FQNEAQ (reference sequence). The V end lost 0 bases, the J end lost 3 bases, and 6 bases lay between the germline ends. The CDR3 contains 14 residues. CDR3 nucleotide sequence: TGTGCCAGCAGCTTAGCTGGGGTTGGAAACACCATATATTTT. Translating it yields CASSLAGVGNTIYF. Variable domain in full (rest from reference TRBV7-9 and TRBJ1-3): DTGVSQNPRHKITKRGQNVTFRCDPISEHNRLYWYRQTLGQGPEFLTYFQNEAQLEKSRLLSDRFSAERPKGSFSTLEIQRTEQGDSAMYLCASSLAGVGNTIYFGEGSWLTVV.

The gene calls are TRBV7-3 and TRBJ1-3; unclear D gene. Trimming removed 0 bases from V and 8 bases from J, with 8 bases in between. CDR1 and CDR2 (germline): SGHTA, FQGTGA. The CDR3 has 13 residues. CDR3 sequence reads: CASSLTLADTIYF. The DNA of the CDR3 is TGTGCCAGCAGCTTAACGTTGGCAGACACCATATATTTT.

The chain joins TRBV5-4 to TRBJ2-3; 11 positions agree with TRBD2. Germline CDR1 is SGHNT and CDR2 is YYREEE (reference sequence). This CDR3 comprises 17 residues. After removal of 4 bases from V and 0 bases from J, the junction contained 7 bases not matched to a gene. The CDR3 bases are TGTGCCAGCAGCAAACGGGGACTAGCGGCCAGCACAGATACGCAGTATTTT. This encodes CASSKRGLAASTDTQYF.

The chain joins TRBV5-4 to TRBJ2-7; D unclear. Per the germline V gene, CDR1 is SGHNT and CDR2 is YYREEE (reference sequence). This CDR3 comprises 14 residues. Trimming shortened V by 2 bases and J by 3 bases, and 12 bases separated the two germline ends. The CDR3 loop reads CASSFNGNRYEQYF. The DNA for the CDR3 is TGTGCCAGCAGCTTTAACGGAAACCGCTACGAGCAGTACTTC.

The chain links TRBV2 to TRBJ2-7; D is ambiguous. Germline-derived CDR1 and CDR2 are SNHLY and FYNNEI. Trimming took off 7 bases at V and 0 bases at J, with 7 bases between the two ends. CDR3 length: 12 amino acids. CDR3 loop: CASKRTSYEQYF. The DNA of the CDR3 is TGTGCCAGCAAGAGGACCTCCTACGAGCAGTACTTC.

This chain links TRBV5-1 with TRBJ2-5; D possibly uses TRBD1 or TRBD2 (5 bases each). CDR1 and CDR2 (germline): SGHRS, YFSETQ. CDR3 size: 14 residues. The V end was cut by 3 bases, the J end by 11 bases, with 20 bases between. The CDR3 bases are TGCGCCAGCAGCTCCTCTGGTCCCAAAGGGGAGCAGTACTTC. Its protein is CASSSSGPKGEQYF.

This clone was picked up one time. Written as DNA, the CDR3 is TGTGCCAGCAGCGTAGGTTTCCTTCTGGAGGGAAACACCATATATTTT. It encodes CASSVGFLLEGNTIYF. V usage is TRBV9 and J usage is TRBJ1-3; D unclear. The V and J ends lost 0 bases and 4 bases respectively, with 14 bases between them. The germline V gene encodes CDR1 SGDLS and CDR2 YYNGEE. CDR3 length equals 16 residues. The whole variable domain, remainder taken from reference TRBV9 and TRBJ1-3, is DSGVTQTPKHLITATGQRVTLRCSPRSGDLSVYWYQQSLDQGLQFLIQYYNGEERAKGNILERFSAQQFPDLHSELNLSSLELGDSALYFCASSVGFLLEGNTIYFGEGSWLTVV.

V is TRBV6-6 and J is TRBJ2-7, with D tentatively TRBD1 (6 bases). CDR1 and CDR2 from the germline V gene are MNHNY and SVGAGI (reference sequence). The CDR3 totals 13 residues. The ends were cut back, 4 bases at V and 13 bases at J, with 20 bases in the middle. The CDR3 DNA reads as TGTGCCAGCAGTTTCACTATCATGGGGGACATCTACTTC. It yields the protein CASSFTIMGDIYF.

The rearrangement links TRBV19 to TRBJ1-2, with D possibly TRBD1 on 5 matching bases. This CDR3 region has 15 residues. Per the germline V gene, CDR1 is LNHDA and CDR2 is SQIVND (reference sequence). Deletions cut 6 bases from V and 4 bases from J, with 18 bases between. The CDR3 is CASRPPGAESYGYTF. The CDR3 nucleotides are TGTGCCAGTAGGCCCCCCGGGGCAGAGAGCTATGGCTACACCTTC.

V gene TRBV5-6 combines with J gene TRBJ2-5; TRBD2 matches at 10 bases. The CDR3 has 15 residues. Trimming at V came to 4 bases and at J to 4 bases, leaving 7 bases not matched to a gene. Germline V CDR1 and CDR2: SGHDT, YYEEEE. CDR3 region: CASSPAGGPRETQYF. The CDR3 DNA reads TGTGCCAGCAGCCCAGCGGGAGGGCCGCGAGAGACCCAGTACTTC.

The chain is built from TRBV10-3 and TRBJ2-7; D assignment may be TRBD1 or TRBD2 (6 bases each). V was cut by 1 base and J by 5 bases, with 9 bases left in between. The germline V gene has CDR1 ENHRY and CDR2 SYGVKD. The CDR3 is made up of 13 amino acids. The CDR3 nucleotides are TGTGCCATCAGTGAGTTGCGGGACAACGAGCAGTACTTC. Its translation: CAISELRDNEQYF.

With respect to this clone: Other DNA sequences in the sample encode the same CDR3. The J gene is TRBJ1-4, the V gene TRBV7-9, with D possibly being TRBD1 (5 bases). CDR3 length equals 14 residues. Per the germline V gene, CDR1 is SEHNR and CDR2 is FQNEAQ (reference sequence). Trimming took off 0 bases at V and 5 bases at J, with 7 bases between the two ends. The CDR3 protein is CASSLAGANEKLFF. CDR3 DNA: TGTGCCAGCAGCTTAGCCGGGGCAAATGAAAAACTGTTTTTT.

This clone was seen only a few times. V is TRBV25-1 and J is TRBJ2-2; 8 nucleotides match TRBD2. V dropped 6 bases and J dropped 4; count of bases not matched to a gene: 10. Per the germline V gene, CDR1 is MGHDK and CDR2 is SYGVNS. The CDR3 is made up of 16 amino acids. CDR3 bases: TGTGCCAGCAGGCCCGGGGGGGGCATGTCCACCGGGGAGCTGTTTTTT. It encodes CASRPGGGMSTGELFF. The full variable domain, completed using reference TRBV25-1 and TRBJ2-2, is EADIYQTPRYLVIGTGKKITLECSQTMGHDKMYWYQQDPGMELHLIHYSYGVNSTEKGDLSSESTVSRIRTEHFPLTLESARPSHTSQYLCASRPGGGMSTGELFFGEGSRLTVL.

This chain connects TRBV29-1 to TRBJ1-2; maybe TRBD1 (5 bases). Germline V lookup: CDR1 SQVTM, CDR2 ANQGSEA. The V and J ends lost 4 bases and 2 bases respectively, with 11 bases between them. The CDR3 is 13 amino acids. The CDR3 loop reads CSVGGSQNYGYTF. DNA of the CDR3: TGCAGCGTTGGGGGGTCTCAGAACTATGGCTACACCTTC.

About this clone: The same CDR3 is also encoded by other DNA sequences in this sample. CDR3 region: CASSLDAGSTDTQYF. As DNA, the CDR3 is TGTGCCAGCAGCTTAGACGCGGGAAGCACAGATACGCAGTATTTT. This sequence joins TRBV11-3 and TRBJ2-3; maybe TRBD2 (6 bases). This CDR3 has 15 amino acids. CDR1 and CDR2 (germline): SGHNT, YENEEA. The V and J ends lost 0 bases and 0 bases respectively, with 7 bases between them.

The chain combines TRBV6-5 with TRBJ1-1; D is perhaps TRBD1 (5 bases). The V end lost 6 bases, the J end lost 0 bases, and 14 bases lay between the germline ends. This CDR3 has 15 amino acids. The germline V gene encodes CDR1 MNHEY and CDR2 SVGAGI. The CDR3 spells CASRLHGAMNTEAFF. CDR3 bases: TGTGCCAGCAGGCTCCATGGGGCGATGAACACTGAAGCTTTCTTT.

The chain combines TRBV27 with TRBJ2-1; TRBD1 aligns across 7 bases. Per the germline V gene, CDR1 is MNHEY and CDR2 is SMNVEV (reference sequence). J lost 3 bases, V lost 4 bases, and 12 bases had no gene match. The CDR3 loop spans 17 amino acids. CDR3 sequence (DNA): TGTGCCAGCAGTTCCCGACAGGGCCGATCTAACTACAATGAGCAGTTCTTC. Translation gives CASSSRQGRSNYNEQFF.

The genes are TRBV7-9 and TRBJ1-1; D gene ambiguous. Germline CDR1 is SEHNR and CDR2 is FQNEAQ (reference sequence). V was pared by 2 bases and J by 1 base, with 8 bases between. The CDR3 consists of 14 residues. DNA of the CDR3: TGTGCCAGCAGCTTAAGACACCAGAACACTGAAGCTTTCTTT. This codes for CASSLRHQNTEAFF.

V and J are TRBV15 and TRBJ2-7; 7 bases agree with TRBD2. J lost 6 bases, V lost 0 bases, and 5 bases had no gene match. CDR3 size: 14 residues. The germline CDR1 and CDR2 sequences are LNHNV and YYDKDF (reference sequence). The CDR3 loop is CATSRDRGEAEQYF. DNA of the CDR3: TGTGCCACCAGCAGAGACCGGGGGGAGGCCGAGCAGTACTTC.

The genes are TRBV10-3 and TRBJ1-1; 7 nucleotides line up with TRBD1. From germline, CDR1 is ENHRY and CDR2 SYGVKD. After removal of 5 bases from V and 3 bases from J, the junction contained 6 bases not matched to a gene. This CDR3 is 14 amino acids long. The CDR3 DNA is TGTGCCATCAGTATCAGGGGGTTGGACACTGAAGCTTTCTTT. Translated: CAISIRGLDTEAFF.

This clone has a single count. Other DNA sequences of this sample code for an identical CDR3. The chain carries TRBV18 and TRBJ2-5; weak D call: TRBD1 (5 bases). Germline CDR1 KGHSH, CDR2 LQKENI. Trimming took off 3 bases at V and 5 bases at J, with 10 bases between the two ends. The CDR3 covers 13 residues. CDR3 residues: CASSPPGQETQYF. The CDR3 bases are TGTGCCAGCTCACCTCCAGGGCAGGAGACCCAGTACTTC.

The chain couples TRBV27 to TRBJ2-1; 7 bases are shared with TRBD2. This CDR3 region has 15 residues. CDR1 is MNHEY, CDR2 SMNVEV, per germline (reference sequence). V was clipped by 2 bases and J by 5 bases; unmatched bases: 6. The CDR3 spells CASSLKPSGNNEQFF. CDR3 DNA sequence: TGTGCCAGCAGTTTAAAGCCTAGCGGAAACAATGAGCAGTTCTTC.

The chain recombines TRBV5-5 with TRBJ2-7, with 7 nucleotides matching TRBD2. Germline V gene lookup returns CDR1 SGHKS and CDR2 YYEKEE (reference sequence). This CDR3 comprises 12 residues. The V gene end was trimmed by 10 bases and the J gene end by 4 bases; junction bases not matched to a gene: 8. The CDR3 here is CASLAGAYEQYF. The CDR3 DNA follows: TGTGCCTCGTTGGCGGGAGCGTACGAGCAGTACTTC.

V usage is TRBV14 and J usage is TRBJ2-7; TRBD2 matches 11 bases. Germline V lookup: CDR1 SGHDN, CDR2 FVKESK. The CDR3 covers 14 residues. Germline trimming cut 4 bases from V and 6 bases from J; bases unmatched to any gene: 5. DNA for the CDR3: TGTGCCAGCAGCCCGACTAGCGGGACGACCGAGCAGTACTTC. It is translated as CASSPTSGTTEQYF.